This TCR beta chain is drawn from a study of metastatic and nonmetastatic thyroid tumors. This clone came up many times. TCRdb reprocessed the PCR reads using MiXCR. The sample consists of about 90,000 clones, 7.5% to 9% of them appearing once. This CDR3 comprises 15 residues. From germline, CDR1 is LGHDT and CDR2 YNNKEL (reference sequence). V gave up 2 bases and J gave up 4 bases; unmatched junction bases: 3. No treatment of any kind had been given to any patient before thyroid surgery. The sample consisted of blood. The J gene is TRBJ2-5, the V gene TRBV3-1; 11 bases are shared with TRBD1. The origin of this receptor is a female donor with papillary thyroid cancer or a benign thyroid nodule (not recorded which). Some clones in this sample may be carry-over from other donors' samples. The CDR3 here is CASSQRTGGAETQYF. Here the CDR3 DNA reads TGTGCCAGCAGCCAACGGACAGGGGGCGCAGAGACCCAGTACTTC.